This T cell receptor beta chain was captured in a study of blood T cells in healthy people across ages. Study-wide results and limits: Older individuals had lower TCR beta diversity per million T cells (the decline was roughly linear). When set beside aged donors, long-lived donors presented more naive CD4+ cells and higher diversity. PBMCs left unsorted prevented a conclusive naive versus antigen-experienced comparison.

V lost 2 bases, J lost 5 bases, and 10 bases lay in between. Germline assignment: CDR1 LGHDT and CDR2 YNNKEL (reference sequence). The CDR3 extends over 13 amino acids. A sample-barcoded 5' primer and a J-beta primer mix were used in a second PCR of about 7 to 12 cycles. MiXCR was run by TCRdb on the 5' RACE reads, yielding one entry per CDR3 protein. The sample has 1.5 million to 2 million distinct CDR3 sequences; 30% to 40% are singletons. In its sample, this clonotype was seen a few times. Its antigen is unknown. This clonotype was obtained from a woman aged 25-40 years in good health. V gene TRBV3-1 combines with J gene TRBJ2-7; D is possibly TRBD1 (6 bases). The sample consisted of blood. CDR3 amino acids: CASSQRGSHEQYF. The DNA of the CDR3 is TGTGCCAGCAGCCAAAGGGGGTCCCACGAGCAGTACTTC.